What follows describes a single TCR beta chain. Sequencing was performed with immunoSEQ multiplex PCR; in TCRdb, only in-frame clones are kept and a portion is missing. Of some 250,000 clones in the sample, 85% to 90% were seen once. The source of the sample is a study of blood T cell repertoires in COVID-19. This CDR3 contains 16 residues. The V segment lost 0 bases and the J segment 4 bases; nucleotides outside the gene matches: 3. Germline CDR1 is MNHNS and CDR2 is SASEGT. The chain has TRBV6-1 and TRBJ2-1, with 10 bases aligning to TRBD2. The sequence came from a man aged 18 to 30 who had recovered from COVID-19. The sample consisted of PBMCs or T cells enriched from blood (not recorded which). CDR3 protein: CASSEAGTSAYNEQFF. CDR3 nucleotides: TGTGCCAGCAGTGAAGCAGGGACTAGCGCATACAATGAGCAGTTCTTC.